The TCR beta chain described here comes from a study of OX40 agonist ivuxolimab in advanced cancers. The wider study: Three dose-escalation patients had partial responses: one with hepatocellular carcinoma and two with cutaneous melanoma. Regarding the study as a whole: Some of the nonresponding patients also showed low levels of normalized T-cell clonal expansion. Near-lowest levels of clonal expansion characterized partial responders at 0.1-3.0 mg/kg.

The table came from immunoSEQ multiplex PCR; TCRdb's copy has only in-frame clones and leaves some out. Among about 46,000 clones listed, 65% to 85% were seen once. V dropped 0 bases and J dropped 8 bases, with 8 bases sitting between them. The CDR3 spans 12 residues. Germline V gene data show CDR1 as SGHRS and CDR2 as YFSETQ. Baseline was the first blood sampling point, followed by cycle 4 day 1 and cycle 7 day 1. Comments on this clone: As yet, its antigen is unknown.

V gene TRBV5-1 combines with J gene TRBJ1-1; D unclear. This TCR was sampled from an adult with an advanced solid tumor such as melanoma, head and neck, liver or kidney cancer. The sample consisted of CD4+ or CD8+ T cells sorted from blood, taken in a trial of the OX40 agonist ivuxolimab. For the CDR3, the DNA is TGCGCCAGCAGCTTGGTGGAATCCGAAGCTTTCTTT. It encodes CASSLVESEAFF.